Following are 28 T cell receptor beta chains from one sample sequenced in a study of PD-L1 blockade in urothelial cancer. Specified time point: pretreatment peripheral blood. Here immunoSEQ multiplex PCR was the method, and the copy in TCRdb shows in-frame clones only, minus some. The sample shows about 79,000 clones, just under 85% of them seen only once. Sequenced here: PBMCs, sampled around atezolizumab (anti-PD-L1) treatment. The receptors were gathered from a man aged 35 to 55 with urothelial cancer.

The chain has TRBV28 and TRBJ2-7; 7 bases agree with TRBD1. V trimming: 4 bases; J trimming: 7 bases; junction bases outside the gene matches: 7. Germline assignment: CDR1 MDHEN and CDR2 SYDVKM. The CDR3 length is 13 residues. CDR3 region: CASSSGTAREQYF. For the CDR3, the DNA is TGTGCCAGCAGTTCCGGGACAGCGAGGGAGCAGTACTTC. The complete variable domain, with remaining parts taken from reference TRBV28 and TRBJ2-7, reads DVKVTQSSRYLVKRTGEKVFLECVQDMDHENMFWYRQDPGLGLRLIYFSYDVKMKEKGDIPEGYSVSREKKERFSLILESASTNQTSMYLCASSSGTAREQYFGPGTRLTVT.

This rearrangement joins TRBV7-9 to TRBJ2-1; 7 nucleotides align to TRBD1. This CDR3 has 14 residues. V was clipped by 5 bases and J by 8 bases; unmatched bases: 9. The germline V gene has CDR1 SEHNR and CDR2 FQNEAQ (reference sequence). This CDR3 reads CASSPTQGFDEQFF. DNA for the CDR3: TGTGCCAGCAGCCCAACACAGGGGTTTGATGAGCAGTTCTTC.

The table lists this clone with a count of one. The chain combines TRBV28 with TRBJ2-7; 7 positions match TRBD2. Germline assignment: CDR1 MDHEN and CDR2 SYDVKM. The CDR3 is 16 amino acids. Trimming removed 5 bases from V and 5 bases from J; junction bases left unmatched: 15. The CDR3 protein is CASSRFGGTPRDEQYF. Written as DNA, the CDR3 is TGTGCCAGCAGTCGTTTCGGGGGGACCCCTAGGGACGAGCAGTACTTC.

This sequence joins TRBV6-4 and TRBJ1-1; possible D gene TRBD1, 5 bases. V shed 6 bases and J shed 3 bases, with 14 bases lying between them. Germline loops: CDR1 MRHNA, CDR2 SNTAGT. The CDR3 is 14 amino acids. The CDR3 is CASRPQGWDTEAFF. The CDR3 region has the DNA TGTGCCAGCAGGCCGCAGGGTTGGGACACTGAAGCTTTCTTT.

J is TRBJ2-1 and V is TRBV30; possibly TRBD2 for D (5 bases). This CDR3 is 16 amino acids long. Looked up from germline, CDR1 is GTSNPN and CDR2 is SVGIG (reference sequence). Trimming took off 4 bases at V and 1 base at J, with 17 bases between the two ends. In DNA, the CDR3 is TGTGCCTGGAAATCCTTTGGGGAGCGTTCCTACAATGAGCAGTTCTTC. It translates to CAWKSFGERSYNEQFF.

This chain connects TRBV7-2 to TRBJ2-7; D not certain. Germline loops: CDR1 SGHTA, CDR2 FQGNSA. The CDR3 is 15 amino acids. The V end was cut by 1 base, the J end by 0 bases, with 10 bases between. The CDR3 protein is CASSLGGSGSYEQYF. DNA for the CDR3: TGTGCCAGCAGCTTAGGTGGGTCGGGCTCCTACGAGCAGTACTTC. The whole variable domain, remainder taken from reference TRBV7-2 and TRBJ2-7, is GAGVSQSPSNKVTEKGKDVELRCDPISGHTALYWYRQSLGQGLEFLIYFQGNSAPDKSGLPSDRFSAERTGGSVSTLTIQRTQQEDSAVYLCASSLGGSGSYEQYFGPGTRLTVT.

The gene calls are TRBV6-1 and TRBJ2-3; D might be TRBD1 (6 bases). This CDR3 comprises 12 residues. V was clipped by 8 bases and J by 6 bases, with 12 bases between them. Per the germline V gene, CDR1 is MNHNS and CDR2 is SASEGT. DNA for the CDR3: TGTGCCAGCCTAACAGGGCTGGATACGCAGTATTTT. The encoded protein is CASLTGLDTQYF.

This chain joins TRBV28 and TRBJ1-2; tentative D call: TRBD1 (6 bases). The CDR3 spans 13 residues. V was pared by 6 bases and J by 8 bases, with 16 bases between. Germline CDR1 reads MDHEN; CDR2 reads SYDVKM. The CDR3 bases are TGTGCCAGCAGCCGCGGACAGACGGGAGGCTACACCTTC. Translating gives CASSRGQTGGYTF.

Only a few counts were recorded for this clone. The V call is TRBV28, the J call TRBJ1-4; D gene unclear. The CDR3 loop spans 10 amino acids. The V and J ends lost 9 bases and 4 bases respectively, with 3 bases between them. Per germline, CDR1 MDHEN and CDR2 SYDVKM. CDR3 region: CASRNEKLFF. The CDR3 DNA is TGTGCCAGTCGTAATGAAAAACTGTTTTTT. Supplemented by reference TRBV28 and TRBJ1-4, the full variable domain reads DVKVTQSSRYLVKRTGEKVFLECVQDMDHENMFWYRQDPGLGLRLIYFSYDVKMKEKGDIPEGYSVSREKKERFSLILESASTNQTSMYLCASRNEKLFFGSGTQLSVL.

The gene calls are TRBV21-1 and TRBJ1-1. TRBV21-1 is a pseudogene segment. The CDR3 spans 13 residues. For the CDR3, the DNA is TGTGCCAGCAGCATGTCGGGTCGCTATGGAGCTTTCTTT. It yields the protein CASSMSGRYGAFF.

This clone was seen only a few times. The chain carries TRBV4-1 and TRBJ1-2, with 11 bases aligning to TRBD1. Germline V gene sequence: CDR1 MGHRA, CDR2 YSYEKL. CDR3 length: 14 residues. The ends lost 4 bases at V and 4 bases at J; junction bases unmatched: 2. CDR3 DNA sequence: TGCGCCAGCAGCCCCGGACAGGGGGCCTATGGCTACACCTTC. Its protein is CASSPGQGAYGYTF.

V is TRBV15 and J is TRBJ1-5; tentative D call: TRBD1 (5 bases). CDR3 size: 15 residues. The germline gives CDR1 LNHNV, CDR2 YYDKDF (reference sequence). The V gene lost 0 bases and the J gene lost 0 bases, with 6 bases spanning the gap. CDR3 in amino acids: CATSREGVSNQPQHF. CDR3 nucleotide sequence: TGTGCCACCAGCAGAGAAGGGGTTAGCAATCAGCCCCAGCATTTT.

The chain uses TRBV29-1 and TRBJ2-7; D is perhaps TRBD2 (6 bases). This CDR3 is built from 13 residues. V was trimmed by 6 bases and J by 6 bases, leaving 18 bases between them. Germline CDR1 SQVTM, CDR2 ANQGSEA. The CDR3 loop is CSVLTAGGAEQYF. CDR3 in DNA: TGCAGCGTCTTAACGGCAGGAGGGGCCGAGCAGTACTTC.

The chain links TRBV6-5 to TRBJ1-1, with 9 bases fitting TRBD1. The germline gives CDR1 MNHEY, CDR2 SVGAGI. The CDR3 extends over 13 amino acids. V lost 10 bases and J lost 3; bases outside the gene matches: 6. DNA for the CDR3: TGTGCCACGCGGGACAGGGCGGACACTGAAGCTTTCTTT. Encoded protein: CATRDRADTEAFF.

This chain connects TRBV7-3 to TRBJ2-1; 9 positions match TRBD2. Germline V lookup: CDR1 SGHTA, CDR2 FQGTGA. CDR3 length equals 14 residues. V was clipped by 3 bases and J by 7 bases; unmatched bases: 4. DNA of the CDR3: TGTGCCAGCAGCTTGCCTAGCGGGACTAATGAGCAGTTCTTC. Translated: CASSLPSGTNEQFF.

V gene TRBV4-2 combines with J gene TRBJ2-1, with D possibly being TRBD2 (5 bases). CDR3 length: 15 residues. Germline CDR1 and CDR2: LGHNA and YNFKEQ. Trimming took off 1 base at V and 3 bases at J, with 10 bases between the two ends. CDR3 nucleotide sequence: TGTGCCAGCAGCCAAGCGAGGGTCGGCTACAATGAGCAGTTCTTC. This encodes CASSQARVGYNEQFF.

The chain joins TRBV6-1 to TRBJ2-3; D ambiguous. Germline V gene lookup returns CDR1 MNHNS and CDR2 SASEGT. The CDR3 spans 11 residues. Trimming shortened V by 11 bases and J by 5 bases, and 11 bases separated the two germline ends. The CDR3, as DNA: TGTGCCTCAAGAGAACTAGATACGCAGTATTTT. It translates to CASRELDTQYF.

The genes are TRBV10-1 and TRBJ2-5; the match to TRBD2 covers 7 bases. Germline loops: CDR1 WNHNN, CDR2 SYGVQD (reference sequence). V was clipped by 6 bases and J by 9 bases; unmatched bases: 10. The CDR3 has 13 residues. The CDR3: CASSRDPRGAQYF. In DNA, the CDR3 is TGCGCCAGCAGCCGGGACCCTCGGGGGGCCCAGTACTTC.

This clone was counted a few times. The chain combines TRBV4-3 with TRBJ1-2; TRBD1 matches at 9 bases. The CDR3 sequence is 15 residues long. Trimming cost V 2 bases and J 4 bases; bases outside gene matches: 5. CDR1 and CDR2 (germline): LGHNA, YSLEER. This chain's CDR3 is CASSQMGQGAYGYTF. CDR3 DNA sequence: TGCGCCAGCAGCCAAATGGGACAGGGAGCCTATGGCTACACCTTC.

The genes are TRBV2 and TRBJ1-3; D not resolved. V lost 6 bases, J lost 0 bases, and 9 bases lay in between. The CDR3 length is 14 residues. From germline, CDR1 is SNHLY and CDR2 FYNNEI. The CDR3: CASSGLLSGNTIYF. CDR3 coding DNA: TGTGCCAGCAGCGGTCTACTCTCTGGAAACACCATATATTTT.

This chain connects TRBV19 to TRBJ1-2; TRBD1 agrees at 7 bases. Trimming removed 0 bases from V and 3 bases from J; junction bases left unmatched: 7. The germline V gene encodes CDR1 LNHDA and CDR2 SQIVND (reference sequence). This CDR3 comprises 16 residues. DNA of the CDR3: TGTGCCAGTAGTATAGAGTCCCAGACAGGGTACTATGGCTACACCTTC. Protein: CASSIESQTGYYGYTF.

The genes are TRBV28 and TRBJ2-5; D is uncertain. The CDR3 loop spans 14 amino acids. The germline CDR1 and CDR2 sequences are MDHEN and SYDVKM. V was cut by 5 bases and J by 5 bases, with 15 bases left in between. CDR3 nucleotides: TGTGCCAGCAGTCAAAGCCCTATACGGGAGACCCAGTACTTC. Translated, it gives CASSQSPIRETQYF.

This clone was seen a few times. The V call is TRBV30, the J call TRBJ2-1; TRBD2 aligns across 11 bases. Germline V gene sequence: CDR1 GTSNPN, CDR2 SVGIG (reference sequence). With V trimmed by 1 base and J by 9 bases, 8 bases remained unmatched. This CDR3 has 15 amino acids. Written as DNA, the CDR3 is TGTGCCTGGAGTGCCTATAGCGGGAGGGAGGTTGAGCAGTTCTTC. Residues: CAWSAYSGREVEQFF.

The chain uses TRBV19 and TRBJ2-7, with a weak D call TRBD1 (6 bases). Germline loops: CDR1 LNHDA, CDR2 SQIVND (reference sequence). Trimming shortened V by 1 base and J by 3 bases, and 7 bases separated the two germline ends. This CDR3 contains 13 residues. The CDR3 is CASSIGDIYEQYF. CDR3 DNA sequence: TGTGCCAGTAGTATAGGGGACATCTACGAGCAGTACTTC.

Of note for this clone: Other DNA sequences in the sample encode the same CDR3. The V call is TRBV2, the J call TRBJ1-3; D might be TRBD1 (5 bases). This CDR3 has 15 amino acids. V was shortened by 5 bases and J by 0 bases, with 11 bases between the two germline ends. Germline assignment: CDR1 SNHLY and CDR2 FYNNEI. The CDR3 region is CASSKQVSSGNTIYF. The CDR3 DNA reads TGTGCCAGCAGTAAACAGGTTTCCTCTGGAAACACCATATATTTT.

This chain connects TRBV28 to TRBJ2-7; D remains ambiguous. The V end was cut by 5 bases, the J end by 3 bases, with 8 bases between. The CDR3 spans 12 residues. Germline V lookup: CDR1 MDHEN, CDR2 SYDVKM. CDR3 amino acids: CASSEDLYEQYF. The CDR3, as DNA: TGTGCCAGCAGTGAGGATCTCTACGAGCAGTACTTC.

The V gene is TRBV18, the J gene TRBJ2-7; maybe TRBD1 (6 bases). With 6 bases removed from V and 4 bases from J, the gap between germline ends came to 22 bases. The germline gives CDR1 KGHSH, CDR2 LQKENI. The CDR3 is made up of 16 amino acids. CDR3 sequence: CASSRVPGHVLYEQYF. The CDR3 DNA follows: TGTGCCAGCTCGCGAGTCCCGGGACACGTACTTTACGAGCAGTACTTC.

The gene calls are TRBV6-6 and TRBJ2-1; 7 positions agree with TRBD1. Germline CDR1 reads MNHNY; CDR2 reads SVGAGI (reference sequence). The CDR3 runs to 15 residues. The trim removed 6 bases at V and 5 bases at J, leaving 10 bases unmatched. In DNA, the CDR3 is TGTGCCAGCAGCCCAAATGGACAGGCGAACAATGAGCAGTTCTTC. Its translation is CASSPNGQANNEQFF.